The 27 T cell receptor beta chains in this list originate from one sample, sequenced in a study of blood T cell repertoires in COVID-19. Repertoires were generated with immunoSEQ multiplex PCR, while TCRdb's copy carries only in-frame clones and drops some. The table has 30,000 or so clones, roughly 90% seen once. The sample comprised peripheral blood. Receptors originate from a woman in her forties with active or convalescent COVID-19.

The CDR3 DNA follows: TGTGCCAGTAGTATAGAGACGACAGGGCAAGAGACCCAGTACTTC. This codes for CASSIETTGQETQYF. This chain joins TRBV19 and TRBJ2-5; 7 bases align to TRBD1. V shed 0 bases, J shed 2 bases, and the junction held 3 bases outside the gene matches. The CDR3 is 15 amino acids. Germline values: CDR1 LNHDA, CDR2 SQIVND (reference sequence). Combining the CDR3 with reference TRBV19 and TRBJ2-5 gives the whole variable domain DGGITQSPKYLFRKEGQNVTLSCEQNLNHDAMYWYRQDPGQGLRLIYYSQIVNDFQKGDIAEGYSVSREKKESFPLTVTSAQKNPTAFYLCASSIETTGQETQYFGPGTRLLVL.

The chain recombines TRBV2 with TRBJ1-1; tentatively, D is TRBD1 (5 bases). Germline values: CDR1 SNHLY, CDR2 FYNNEI. Trimming shortened V by 4 bases and J by 1 base, and 7 bases separated the two germline ends. The CDR3 length is 13 residues. For the CDR3, the DNA is TGTGCCAGCAGTGTGGACAAGAACACTGAAGCTTTCTTT. It specifies CASSVDKNTEAFF.

The genes are TRBV5-1 and TRBJ2-3; maybe TRBD2 (5 bases). CDR1 is SGHRS, CDR2 YFSETQ, per germline. V was trimmed by 2 bases and J by 2 bases, leaving 6 bases between them. The CDR3 length is 13 residues. CDR3 DNA sequence: TGCGCCAGCAGCTTCGGGGACACAGATACGCAGTATTTT. This sequence encodes CASSFGDTDTQYF.

The rearrangement joins TRBV25-1 to TRBJ2-5, with D possibly matching TRBD1 (6 bases). The CDR3 is made up of 17 amino acids. Germline V CDR1 and CDR2: MGHDK, SYGVNS. The V and J ends lost 0 bases and 2 bases respectively, with 16 bases between them. CDR3 protein: CASSEYLGQQHQETQYF. For the CDR3, the DNA is TGTGCCAGCAGTGAATACCTTGGACAGCAGCATCAAGAGACCCAGTACTTC.

This clone has only a few counts. The chain recombines TRBV13 with TRBJ2-3, with 7 bases fitting TRBD2. The CDR3 extends over 17 amino acids. The J segment lost 4 bases and the V segment lost 0 bases, leaving 10 bases of the junction unmatched. Germline V gene lookup returns CDR1 PRHDT and CDR2 FYEKMQ (reference sequence). CDR3 nucleotide sequence: TGTGCCAGCAGCTTAGGGACAAGCGGGATTTTCGCAGATACGCAGTATTTT. Protein sequence: CASSLGTSGIFADTQYF. Full variable domain (rest looked up from reference TRBV13 and TRBJ2-3): AAGVIQSPRHLIKEKRETATLKCYPIPRHDTVYWYQQGPGQDPQFLISFYEKMQSDKGSIPDRFSAQQFSDYHSELNMSSLELGDSALYFCASSLGTSGIFADTQYFGPGTRLTVL.

The J gene is TRBJ2-2, the V gene TRBV5-4; D is perhaps TRBD2 (7 bases). V was clipped by 4 bases and J by 3 bases, with 19 bases between them. Germline assignment: CDR1 SGHNT and CDR2 YYREEE (reference sequence). The CDR3 runs to 17 residues. This chain's CDR3 is CASSPRGGRDYTGELFF. CDR3 nucleotides: TGTGCCAGCAGCCCGAGGGGGGGGCGGGACTACACCGGGGAGCTGTTTTTT. Drawing the rest from reference TRBV5-4 and TRBJ2-2, the complete variable domain is ETGVTQSPTHLIKTRGQQVTLRCSSQSGHNTVSWYQQALGQGPQFIFQYYREEENGRGNFPPRFSGLQFPNYSSELNVNALELDDSALYLCASSPRGGRDYTGELFFGEGSRLTVL.

The V and J genes are TRBV14 and TRBJ2-2; D call uncertain. The CDR3 has 14 residues. Germline V gene lookup returns CDR1 SGHDN and CDR2 FVKESK. The V end was cut by 2 bases, the J end by 7 bases, with 11 bases between. The CDR3 reads CASSQTSYFGELFF. Here the CDR3 DNA reads TGTGCCAGCAGCCAAACTTCTTACTTCGGGGAGCTGTTTTTT. The variable domain in full, with the rest retrieved from reference TRBV14 and TRBJ2-2, is EAGVTQFPSHSVIEKGQTVTLRCDPISGHDNLYWYRRVMGKEIKFLLHFVKESKQDESGMPNNRFLAERTGGTYSTLKVQPAELEDSGVYFCASSQTSYFGELFFGEGSRLTVL.

J is TRBJ1-5 and V is TRBV7-9; possible D gene TRBD1, 5 bases. CDR1 and CDR2 (germline): SEHNR, FQNEAQ (reference sequence). The CDR3 extends over 13 amino acids. Trimming removed 1 base at V and 4 bases at J, with 5 bases between. The CDR3 protein is CASSLGQNQPQHF. CDR3 bases: TGTGCCAGCAGCTTAGGACAGAATCAGCCCCAGCATTTT. Full variable domain (remainder filled in from reference TRBV7-9 and TRBJ1-5): DTGVSQNPRHKITKRGQNVTFRCDPISEHNRLYWYRQTLGQGPEFLTYFQNEAQLEKSRLLSDRFSAERPKGSFSTLEIQRTEQGDSAMYLCASSLGQNQPQHFGDGTRLSIL.

In this sample, this clone turned up a few times. The chain carries TRBV5-4 and TRBJ2-1; 8 positions match TRBD2. The CDR3 has 14 residues. V shed 2 bases, J shed 9 bases, and the junction held 7 bases outside the gene matches. Germline CDR1 and CDR2: SGHNT and YYREEE (reference sequence). CDR3 nucleotide sequence: TGTGCCAGCAGCTTTAACGGGAGGGCCGGTGAGCAGTTCTTC. It codes for CASSFNGRAGEQFF.

The J gene is TRBJ1-1, the V gene TRBV19; D is perhaps TRBD1 (5 bases). This CDR3 has 14 amino acids. V was trimmed by 4 bases and J by 4 bases, leaving 13 bases between them. Germline V lookup: CDR1 LNHDA, CDR2 SQIVND (reference sequence). CDR3 coding DNA: TGTGCCAGTAGTAGTTGGGGCGAGAGCACTGAAGCTTTCTTT. Translating it yields CASSSWGESTEAFF.

This clone was seen only a few times. The V and J genes are TRBV5-6 and TRBJ2-6, with D tentatively TRBD1 (6 bases). From germline, CDR1 is SGHDT and CDR2 YYEEEE. V was clipped by 3 bases and J by 0 bases, with 16 bases between them. This CDR3 has 18 residues. The CDR3 region has the DNA TGTGCCAGCAGCTCCCTGGCTTTAGGGGGCTCTGGGGCCAACGTCCTGACTTTC. It specifies CASSSLALGGSGANVLTF.

The chain employs TRBV2 and TRBJ1-2; TRBD1 might be the D (5 bases). V gave up 5 bases and J gave up 3 bases, with 13 bases separating them. The CDR3 is 14 amino acids. The germline gives CDR1 SNHLY, CDR2 FYNNEI. CDR3: CASSIYGRDYGYTF. The CDR3 DNA follows: TGTGCCAGCAGTATTTACGGCAGGGACTATGGCTACACCTTC.

The V and J genes are TRBV29-1 and TRBJ1-5; D is perhaps TRBD1 (5 bases). The CDR3 is 13 amino acids. Trimming stripped 2 bases from V and 2 bases from J, with 7 bases between. CDR1 is SQVTM and CDR2 is ANQGSEA in the germline V gene. CDR3 amino acids: CSVELGGNQPQHF. The CDR3 DNA follows: TGCAGCGTTGAACTAGGGGGCAATCAGCCCCAGCATTTT.

The chain has TRBV5-4 and TRBJ1-2; the match to TRBD1 covers 11 bases. V trimming: 7 bases; J trimming: 6 bases; junction bases outside the gene matches: 11. Germline assignment: CDR1 SGHNT and CDR2 YYREEE (reference sequence). The CDR3 is 15 amino acids. As DNA, the CDR3 is TGTGCCAGCGGACGTTGGACAGGGGGCGTTAATGGCTACACCTTC. Its protein product is CASGRWTGGVNGYTF.

The chain couples TRBV7-3 to TRBJ1-1; no firm D call. V lost 5 bases to trimming and J lost 2 bases, with 9 bases between them. Per germline, CDR1 SGHTA and CDR2 FQGTGA. The CDR3 spans 13 residues. CDR3 sequence (DNA): TGTGCCAGCAGCCGGTACCCAAACACTGAAGCTTTCTTT. As protein: CASSRYPNTEAFF.

This chain links TRBV19 with TRBJ2-3; a weak D match, TRBD2 (6 bases). Germline CDR1 LNHDA, CDR2 SQIVND (reference sequence). Trimming cost V 7 bases and J 4 bases, with 12 bases left between them. This CDR3 contains 13 residues. The CDR3 DNA follows: TGTGCCAGTATCCCCGGGAGCGCAGATACGCAGTATTTT. It is translated as CASIPGSADTQYF.

V and J are TRBV4-1 and TRBJ2-4, with 7 bases aligning to TRBD1. The germline CDR1 and CDR2 sequences are MGHRA and YSYEKL. V trimming: 5 bases; J trimming: 0 bases; junction bases outside the gene matches: 7. The length of the CDR3 is 16 residues. CDR3 coding DNA: TGCGCCAGCAGCGAAACAGGGGTCGGAGCCAAAAACATTCAGTACTTC. It is translated as CASSETGVGAKNIQYF.

V and J are TRBV6-5 and TRBJ1-1, with D perhaps matching TRBD1 (5 bases). V shed 0 bases and J shed 2 bases, with 7 bases lying between them. The CDR3 has 14 amino acids. CDR1 is MNHEY, CDR2 SVGAGI, per germline. The CDR3 nucleotides read TGTGCCAGCAGTTACTCGACAGTTAACACTGAAGCTTTCTTT. It is translated as CASSYSTVNTEAFF.

The chain has TRBV28 and TRBJ1-1, with D perhaps TRBD1 (5 bases). The germline V gene has CDR1 MDHEN and CDR2 SYDVKM. This CDR3 is built from 15 residues. V was pared by 1 base and J by 3 bases, with 12 bases between. CDR3 in DNA: TGTGCCAGCAGTTTATCGGGGGGATTGCACACTGAAGCTTTCTTT. It yields the protein CASSLSGGLHTEAFF.

The chain carries TRBV5-1 and TRBJ2-2; 7 nucleotides match TRBD1. J lost 5 bases, V lost 2 bases, and 9 bases had no gene match. The CDR3 consists of 16 residues. The germline V gene has CDR1 SGHRS and CDR2 YFSETQ. This CDR3 reads CASSFWQGVRTGELFF. The CDR3 nucleotides read TGCGCCAGCAGCTTCTGGCAGGGGGTTAGGACCGGGGAGCTGTTTTTT.

The chain has TRBV6-5 and TRBJ1-2, with D uncertain. The CDR3 sequence is 14 residues long. CDR1 and CDR2 from the germline V gene are MNHEY and SVGAGI. V was trimmed by 5 bases and J by 7 bases, leaving 17 bases between them. The CDR3: CASSPEAVLGGYTF. In DNA form, the CDR3 reads TGTGCCAGCAGTCCCGAGGCGGTTTTGGGTGGCTACACCTTC.

This chain connects TRBV6-5 to TRBJ2-7; D tentatively fits TRBD1 or TRBD2 (6 bases each). This CDR3 comprises 14 residues. In germline, CDR1 is MNHEY, CDR2 SVGAGI. Trimming cost V 4 bases and J 6 bases, with 16 bases left between them. The CDR3 region has the DNA TGTGCCAGCAGTTCCTCGGGGGCTACGGGCGAGCAGTACTTC. Residues: CASSSSGATGEQYF.

V and J are TRBV6-5 and TRBJ1-1; D perhaps matches TRBD1 (6 bases). The CDR3 sequence is 13 residues long. V was trimmed by 0 bases and J by 8 bases, leaving 10 bases between them. Germline CDR1 reads MNHEY; CDR2 reads SVGAGI. For the CDR3, the DNA is TGTGCCAGCAGTTACTCGAGGGGGTACGAAGCTTTCTTT. This gives the protein CASSYSRGYEAFF.

J is TRBJ2-1 and V is TRBV28, with 14 bases matching TRBD2. Germline-derived CDR1 and CDR2 are MDHEN and SYDVKM. The CDR3 runs 16 residues. The trim removed 5 bases at V and 4 bases at J, leaving 4 bases unmatched. CDR3 coding DNA: TGTGCCAGCAGTGTGACTAGCGGGAGGGCTTACAATGAGCAGTTCTTC. Translation: CASSVTSGRAYNEQFF.

J is TRBJ2-3 and V is TRBV30, with 7 bases aligning to TRBD1. Germline CDR1 is GTSNPN and CDR2 is SVGIG (reference sequence). V lost 3 bases to trimming and J lost 1 base; unmatched junction nucleotides: 4. This CDR3 has 14 amino acids. The CDR3 DNA reads as TGTGCCTGGAGAGGTACAGGGGGCACAGATACGCAGTATTTT. Protein sequence: CAWRGTGGTDTQYF.

This clone was recorded only once. V gene TRBV27 combines with J gene TRBJ2-1; D not resolved. The germline V and J ends were trimmed by 2 bases and 12 bases, with 17 bases remaining between them. The CDR3 has 14 amino acids. From germline, CDR1 is MNHEY and CDR2 SMNVEV (reference sequence). The CDR3 here is CASSLTELTGGQFF. The CDR3 coding sequence is TGTGCCAGCAGTTTAACCGAACTTACTGGTGGGCAGTTCTTC.

This clone was recorded only once. This chain connects TRBV3-1 (or the pseudogene TRBV3-2) to TRBJ2-7; the D gene is possibly TRBD1 (7 bases). Germline assignment: CDR1 LGHDT and CDR2 YNNKEL (reference sequence). The CDR3 totals 16 residues. V shed 0 bases and J shed 2 bases, with 14 bases lying between them. CDR3 in amino acids: CASSQETGRKAYEQYF. The CDR3 nucleotides are TGTGCCAGCAGCCAAGAGACAGGGAGGAAAGCCTACGAGCAGTACTTC.